This TCR beta chain was obtained from a study of identical twins. V gave up 3 bases and J gave up 0 bases; unmatched junction bases: 14. Per the germline V gene, CDR1 is SQVTM and CDR2 is ANQGSEA. This CDR3 has 18 amino acids. TCRdb called the 5' RACE reads again in MiXCR, with one record for every CDR3 protein. The repertoire holds 500,000 to 650,000 distinct CDR3 sequences, with around 22% as singletons. Donors were all healthy Caucasians. Notes on the study in general: Abundant beta clonotypes from cord blood had fewer insertions, unlike memory repertoires, which showed none.

This clonotype was found a few times. As yet, its antigen is unknown. These data are also associated with another study on yellow fever vaccine responses in identical twins.

The chain carries TRBV29-1 and TRBJ1-5, with 7 bases aligning to TRBD1. Source material: CD4+ T cells sorted from blood. This receptor was obtained from a woman younger than 35 in good health. DNA for the CDR3: TGCAGCGTTGAGGGAACCGGGACAGAAGACTATAGCAATCAGCCCCAGCATTTT. Translating it yields CSVEGTGTEDYSNQPQHF.